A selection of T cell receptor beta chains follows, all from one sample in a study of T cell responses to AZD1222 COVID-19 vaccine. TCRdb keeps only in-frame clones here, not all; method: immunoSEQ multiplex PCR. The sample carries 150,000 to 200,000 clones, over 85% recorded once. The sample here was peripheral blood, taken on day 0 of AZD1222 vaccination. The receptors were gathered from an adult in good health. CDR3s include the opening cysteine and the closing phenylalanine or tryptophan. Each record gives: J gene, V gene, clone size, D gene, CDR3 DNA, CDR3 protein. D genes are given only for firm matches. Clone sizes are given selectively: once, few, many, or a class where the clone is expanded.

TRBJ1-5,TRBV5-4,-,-,TGTGCCAGCAGCTTGGGAGGATACAGCAATCAGCCCCAGCATTTT,CASSLGGYSNQPQHF
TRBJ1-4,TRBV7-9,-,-,TGTGCCAGCAGCTTAAACAGTGCAACTAATGAAAAACTGTTTTTT,CASSLNSATNEKLFF
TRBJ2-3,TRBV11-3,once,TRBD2,TGTGCCAGCAGCTTAGGTATGACTAGCGGGAGCACAGATACGCAGTATTTT,CASSLGMTSGSTDTQYF
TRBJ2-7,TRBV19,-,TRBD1,TGTGCCAGTAGTAAGACAGGGGCGTACGAGCAGTACTTC,CASSKTGAYEQYF
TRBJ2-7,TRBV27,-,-,TGTGCCAGCGCCTTTCTCGGGAGTTCCTACGAGCAGTACTTC,CASAFLGSSYEQYF
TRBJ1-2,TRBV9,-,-,TGTGCCAGCAGCGTAGGATCCGTTTTGGACTATGGCTACACCTTC,CASSVGSVLDYGYTF
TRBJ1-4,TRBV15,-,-,TGTGCCACCGCCCCGAACGCGGCCGCGGGTGAAAAACTGTTTTTT,CATAPNAAAGEKLFF
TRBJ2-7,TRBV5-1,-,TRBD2,TGCGCCAGCAGCACCGGGACTAGCTTTTACGAGCAGTACTTC,CASSTGTSFYEQYF
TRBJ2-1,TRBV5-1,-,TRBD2,TGCGCCAGCAGCTTGGCCAGCCCAGCGGGAGCCAATGAGCAGTTCTTC,CASSLASPAGANEQFF
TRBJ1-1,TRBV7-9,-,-,TGTGCCAGCAGAGATAGGCAGGGGTCGAACACTGAAGCTTTCTTT,CASRDRQGSNTEAFF
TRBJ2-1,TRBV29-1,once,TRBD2,TGCAGCGTTGGGCGAGCGGGGGTTCACAATGAGCAGTTCTTC,CSVGRAGVHNEQFF
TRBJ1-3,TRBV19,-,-,TGTGCCAGTAGGGGTGCAGGGACTGGAAACACCATATATTTT,CASRGAGTGNTIYF
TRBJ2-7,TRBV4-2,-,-,TGTGCCAGCAGCCCAGAGACAGGAATCTACGAGCAGTACTTC,CASSPETGIYEQYF
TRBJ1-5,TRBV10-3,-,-,TGTGCCATCAGTGAGCCGCCGGGAGCCCAGCATTTT,CAISEPPGAQHF
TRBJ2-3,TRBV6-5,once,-,TGTGCCAGCAGTTTCGCAAGAGGGCCGTTTGATACGCAGTATTTT,CASSFARGPFDTQYF
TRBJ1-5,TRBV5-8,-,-,TGTGCCAGCTCCGACAGGACCAATCAGCCCCAGCATTTT,CASSDRTNQPQHF
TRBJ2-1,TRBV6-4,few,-,TGTGCCAGCAGCACCAGGGACAACAATGAGCAGTTCTTC,CASSTRDNNEQFF
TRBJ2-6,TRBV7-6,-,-,TGTGCCAGCAGCCCAAGAGGCGGAGCTGGGGCCAACGTCCTGACTTTC,CASSPRGGAGANVLTF
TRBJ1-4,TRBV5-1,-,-,TGCGCCAGCAGCCCTGGGGGGCCTAATGAAAAACTGTTTTTT,CASSPGGPNEKLFF
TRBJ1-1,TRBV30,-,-,TGTGCCTGGAGTGTATTAATTTATCAGGCCCCCACTGAAGCTTTCTTT,CAWSVLIYQAPTEAFF
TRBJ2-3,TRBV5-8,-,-,TGTGCCAGCAGCTTTAAGGGCACAGATACGCAGTATTTT,CASSFKGTDTQYF
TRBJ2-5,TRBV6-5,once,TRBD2,TGTGCCAGCAGCAAGACTAGCGGGGAAGAGACCCAGTACTTC,CASSKTSGEETQYF
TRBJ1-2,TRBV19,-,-,TGTGCCAGTAACTCAGGGGTCGGCTACACCTTC,CASNSGVGYTF
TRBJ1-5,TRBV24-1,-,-,TGTGCCACCAGTGACAGCAATCAGCCCCAGCATTTT,CATSDSNQPQHF
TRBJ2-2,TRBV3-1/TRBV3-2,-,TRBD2,TGTGCCAGCAGCCCCCGCGGAGCGGGGGGCCTGACGAACACCGGGGAGCTGTTTTTT,CASSPRGAGGLTNTGELFF
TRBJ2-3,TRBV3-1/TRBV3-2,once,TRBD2,TGTGCCAGCGGGCCGGGACTAGCGAGCACAGATACGCAGTATTTT,CASGPGLASTDTQYF
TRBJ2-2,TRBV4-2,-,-,TGTGCCAGCAGCCAAGTTGGCGCCGGGGCCGTGGCCGGGGAGCTGTTTTTT,CASSQVGAGAVAGELFF
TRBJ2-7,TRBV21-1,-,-,TGTGCCGGTCAGTCCCTCGGACGCGGCTACGAGCAGTACTTC,CAGQSLGRGYEQYF